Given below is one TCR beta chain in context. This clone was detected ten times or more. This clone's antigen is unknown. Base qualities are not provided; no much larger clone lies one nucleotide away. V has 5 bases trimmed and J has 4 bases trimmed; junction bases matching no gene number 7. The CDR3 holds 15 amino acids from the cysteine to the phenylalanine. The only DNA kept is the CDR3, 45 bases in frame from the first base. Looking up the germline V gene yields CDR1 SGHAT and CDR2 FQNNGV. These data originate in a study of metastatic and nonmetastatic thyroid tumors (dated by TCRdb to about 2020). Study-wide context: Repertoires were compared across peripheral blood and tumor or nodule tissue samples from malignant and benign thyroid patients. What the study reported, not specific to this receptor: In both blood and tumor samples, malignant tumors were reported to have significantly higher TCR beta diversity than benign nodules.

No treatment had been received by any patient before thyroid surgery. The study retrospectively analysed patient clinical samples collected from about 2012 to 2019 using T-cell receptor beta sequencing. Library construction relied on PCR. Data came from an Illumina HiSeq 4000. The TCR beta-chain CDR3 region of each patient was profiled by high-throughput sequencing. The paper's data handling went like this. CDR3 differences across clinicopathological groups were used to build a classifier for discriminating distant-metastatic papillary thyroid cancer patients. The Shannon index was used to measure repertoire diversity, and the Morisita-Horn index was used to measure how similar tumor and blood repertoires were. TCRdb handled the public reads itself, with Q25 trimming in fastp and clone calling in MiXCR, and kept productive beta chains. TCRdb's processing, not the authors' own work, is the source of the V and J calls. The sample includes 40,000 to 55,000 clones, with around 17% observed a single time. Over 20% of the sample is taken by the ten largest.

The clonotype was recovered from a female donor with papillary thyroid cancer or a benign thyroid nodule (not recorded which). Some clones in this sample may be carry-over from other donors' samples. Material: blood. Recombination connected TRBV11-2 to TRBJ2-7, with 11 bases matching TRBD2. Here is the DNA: TGTGCCAGCAGCCTGATAGCGGGAGGGCAGTACGAGCAGTACTTC. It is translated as CASSLIAGGQYEQYF.